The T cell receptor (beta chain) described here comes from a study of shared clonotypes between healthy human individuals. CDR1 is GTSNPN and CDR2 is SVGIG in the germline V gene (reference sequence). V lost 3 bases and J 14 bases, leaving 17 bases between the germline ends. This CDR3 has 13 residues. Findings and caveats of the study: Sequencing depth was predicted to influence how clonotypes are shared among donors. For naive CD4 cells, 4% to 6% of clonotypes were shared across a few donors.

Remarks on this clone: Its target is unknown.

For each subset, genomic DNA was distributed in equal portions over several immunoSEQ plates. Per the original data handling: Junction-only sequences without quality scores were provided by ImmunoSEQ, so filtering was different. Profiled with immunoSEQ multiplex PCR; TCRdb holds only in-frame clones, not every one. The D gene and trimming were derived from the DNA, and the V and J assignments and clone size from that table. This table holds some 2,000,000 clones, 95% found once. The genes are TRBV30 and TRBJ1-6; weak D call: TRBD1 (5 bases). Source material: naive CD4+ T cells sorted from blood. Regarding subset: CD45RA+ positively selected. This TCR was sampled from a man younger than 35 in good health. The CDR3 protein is CAWSGQGLPTLHF. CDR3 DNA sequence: TGTGCCTGGAGCGGGCAGGGCCTCCCAACCCTCCACTTT.